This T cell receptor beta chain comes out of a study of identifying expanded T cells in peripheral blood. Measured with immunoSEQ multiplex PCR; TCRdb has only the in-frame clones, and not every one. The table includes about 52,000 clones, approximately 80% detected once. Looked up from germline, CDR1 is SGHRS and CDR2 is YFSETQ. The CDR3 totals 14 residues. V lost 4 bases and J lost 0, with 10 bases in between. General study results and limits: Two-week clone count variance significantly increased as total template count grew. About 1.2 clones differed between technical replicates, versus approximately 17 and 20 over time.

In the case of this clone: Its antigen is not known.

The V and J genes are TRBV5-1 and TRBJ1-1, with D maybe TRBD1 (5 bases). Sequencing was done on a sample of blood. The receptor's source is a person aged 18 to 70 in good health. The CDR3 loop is CASSPDSMNTEAFF. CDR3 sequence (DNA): TGCGCCAGCAGCCCAGACAGCATGAACACTGAAGCTTTCTTT.